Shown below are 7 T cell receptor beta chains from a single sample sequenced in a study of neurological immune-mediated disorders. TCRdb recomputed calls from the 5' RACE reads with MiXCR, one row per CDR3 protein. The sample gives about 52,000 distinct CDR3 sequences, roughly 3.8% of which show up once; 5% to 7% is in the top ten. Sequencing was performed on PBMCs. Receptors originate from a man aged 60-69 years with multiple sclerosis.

CDR3 loop: CATSDSQGVNYNEQFF. CDR3 nucleotides: TGTGCCACCAGTGATTCACAGGGGGTGAACTACAATGAGCAGTTCTTC. The chain has TRBV24-1 and TRBJ2-1; 8 positions match TRBD1. The J segment lost 3 bases and the V segment lost 2 bases, leaving 5 bases of the junction unmatched. CDR1 and CDR2 (germline): KGHDR, SFDVKD. This CDR3 has 16 residues.

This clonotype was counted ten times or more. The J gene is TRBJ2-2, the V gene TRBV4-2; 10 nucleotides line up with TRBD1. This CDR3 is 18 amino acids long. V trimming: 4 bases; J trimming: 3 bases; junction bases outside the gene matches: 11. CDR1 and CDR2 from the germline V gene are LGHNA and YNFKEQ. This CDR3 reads CASSPAGTGVGHTGELFF. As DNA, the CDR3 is TGTGCCAGCAGCCCCGCCGGGACAGGGGTCGGTCACACCGGGGAGCTGTTTTTT.

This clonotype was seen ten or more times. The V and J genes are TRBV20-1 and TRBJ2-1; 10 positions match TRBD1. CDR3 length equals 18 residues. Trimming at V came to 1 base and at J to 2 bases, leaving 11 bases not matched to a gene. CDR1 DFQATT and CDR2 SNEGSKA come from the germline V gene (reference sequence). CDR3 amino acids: CSARVPGQGFGTYNEQFF. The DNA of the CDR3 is TGCAGTGCTAGAGTCCCGGGACAGGGGTTCGGAACCTACAATGAGCAGTTCTTC.

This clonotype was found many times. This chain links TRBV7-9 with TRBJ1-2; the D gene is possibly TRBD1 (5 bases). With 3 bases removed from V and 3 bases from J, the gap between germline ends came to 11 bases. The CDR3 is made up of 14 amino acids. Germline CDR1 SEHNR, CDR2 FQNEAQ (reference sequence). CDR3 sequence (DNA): TGTGCCAGCAGCTTGGTGGGGCACGACTATGGCTACACCTTC. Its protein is CASSLVGHDYGYTF.

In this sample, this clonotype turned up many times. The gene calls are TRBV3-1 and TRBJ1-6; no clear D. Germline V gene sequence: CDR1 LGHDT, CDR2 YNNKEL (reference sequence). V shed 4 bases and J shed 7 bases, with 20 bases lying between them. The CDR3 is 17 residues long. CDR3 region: CASSPRQETGLNSPLHF. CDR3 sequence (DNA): TGTGCCAGCAGCCCACGCCAGGAGACTGGGCTCAATTCACCCCTCCACTTT. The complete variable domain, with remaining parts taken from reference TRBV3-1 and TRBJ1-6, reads DTAVSQTPKYLVTQMGNDKSIKCEQNLGHDTMYWYKQDSKKFLKIMFSYNNKELIINETVPNRFSPKSPDKAHLNLHINSLELGDSAVYFCASSPRQETGLNSPLHFGNGTRLTVT.

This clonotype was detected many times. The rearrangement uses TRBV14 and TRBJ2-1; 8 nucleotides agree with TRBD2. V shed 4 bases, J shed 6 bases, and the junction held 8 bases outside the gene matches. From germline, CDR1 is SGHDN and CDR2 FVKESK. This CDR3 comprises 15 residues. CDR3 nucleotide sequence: TGTGCCAGCAGCCGCCGTATTAGCGGGGCCAATGAGCAGTTCTTC. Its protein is CASSRRISGANEQFF. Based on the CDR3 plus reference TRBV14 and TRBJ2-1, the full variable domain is EAGVTQFPSHSVIEKGQTVTLRCDPISGHDNLYWYRRVMGKEIKFLLHFVKESKQDESGMPNNRFLAERTGGTYSTLKVQPAELEDSGVYFCASSRRISGANEQFFGPGTRLTVL.

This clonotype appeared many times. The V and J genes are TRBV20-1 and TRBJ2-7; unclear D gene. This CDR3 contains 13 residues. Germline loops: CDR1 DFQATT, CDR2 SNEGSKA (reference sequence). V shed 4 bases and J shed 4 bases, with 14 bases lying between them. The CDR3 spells CSAKGPTAYEQYF. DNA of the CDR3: TGCAGTGCTAAAGGACCTACAGCATACGAGCAGTACTTC.